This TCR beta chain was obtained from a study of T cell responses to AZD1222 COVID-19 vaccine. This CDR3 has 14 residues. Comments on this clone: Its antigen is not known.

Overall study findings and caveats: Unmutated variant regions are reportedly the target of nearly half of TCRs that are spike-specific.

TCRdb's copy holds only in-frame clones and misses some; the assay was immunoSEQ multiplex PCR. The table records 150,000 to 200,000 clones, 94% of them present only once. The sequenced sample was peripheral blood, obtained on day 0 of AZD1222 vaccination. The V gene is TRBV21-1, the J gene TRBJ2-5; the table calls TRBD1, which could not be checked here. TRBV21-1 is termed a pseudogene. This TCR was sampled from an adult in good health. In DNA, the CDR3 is TGTGCCAGCAGCAATGAAAGACAGCAAGAGACCCAGTACTTC. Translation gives CASSNERQQETQYF.